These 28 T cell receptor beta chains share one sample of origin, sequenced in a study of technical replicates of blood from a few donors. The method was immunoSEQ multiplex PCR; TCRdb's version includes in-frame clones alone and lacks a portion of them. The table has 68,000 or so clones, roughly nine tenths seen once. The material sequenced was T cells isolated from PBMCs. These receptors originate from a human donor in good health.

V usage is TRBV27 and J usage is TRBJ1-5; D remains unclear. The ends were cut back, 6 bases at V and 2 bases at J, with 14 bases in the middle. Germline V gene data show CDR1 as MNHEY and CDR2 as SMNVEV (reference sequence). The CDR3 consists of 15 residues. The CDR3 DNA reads TGTGCCAGCAGCTCACTCCGGGGAGGCAATCAGCCCCAGCATTTT. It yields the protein CASSSLRGGNQPQHF.

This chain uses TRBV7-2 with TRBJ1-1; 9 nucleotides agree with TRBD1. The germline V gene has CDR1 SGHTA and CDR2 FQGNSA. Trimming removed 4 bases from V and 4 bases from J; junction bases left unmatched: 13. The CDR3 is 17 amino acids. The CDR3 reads CASSSTVQGASRTEAFF. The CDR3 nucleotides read TGTGCCAGCAGCTCAACCGTACAGGGGGCGAGCCGCACTGAAGCTTTCTTT.

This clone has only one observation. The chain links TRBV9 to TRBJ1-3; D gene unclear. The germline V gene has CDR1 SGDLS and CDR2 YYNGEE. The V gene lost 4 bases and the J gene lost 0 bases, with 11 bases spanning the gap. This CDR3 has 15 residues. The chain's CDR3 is CASSYGQISGNTIYF. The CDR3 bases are TGTGCCAGCAGCTACGGTCAAATCTCTGGAAACACCATATATTTT.

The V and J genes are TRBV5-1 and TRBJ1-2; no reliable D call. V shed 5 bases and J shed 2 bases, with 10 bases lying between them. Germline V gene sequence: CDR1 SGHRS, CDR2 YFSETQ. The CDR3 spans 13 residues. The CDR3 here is CASRLGRNYGYTF. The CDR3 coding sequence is TGCGCCAGCAGACTAGGACGGAACTATGGCTACACCTTC.

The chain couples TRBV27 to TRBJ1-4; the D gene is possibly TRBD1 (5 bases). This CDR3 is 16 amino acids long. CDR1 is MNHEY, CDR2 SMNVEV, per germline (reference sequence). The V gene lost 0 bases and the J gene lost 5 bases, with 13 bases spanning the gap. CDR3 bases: TGTGCCAGCAGTTTATCTAGGACACTAATAAATGAAAAACTGTTTTTT. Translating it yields CASSLSRTLINEKLFF.

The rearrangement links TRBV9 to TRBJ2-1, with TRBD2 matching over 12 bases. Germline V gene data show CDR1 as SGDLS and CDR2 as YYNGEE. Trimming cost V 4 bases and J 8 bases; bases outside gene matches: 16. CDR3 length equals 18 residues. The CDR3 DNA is TGTGCCAGCAGCCCCGAACCGCTAGCGGGAGGGCCCGCACATGAGCAGTTCTTC. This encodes CASSPEPLAGGPAHEQFF.

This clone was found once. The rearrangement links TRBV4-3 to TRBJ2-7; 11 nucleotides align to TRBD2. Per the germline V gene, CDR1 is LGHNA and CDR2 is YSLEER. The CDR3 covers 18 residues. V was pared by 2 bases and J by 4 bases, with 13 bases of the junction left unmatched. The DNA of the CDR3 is TGCGCCAGCAGCCAATTTGGGCAGACTAGCGGGACTATTTACGAGCAGTACTTC. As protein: CASSQFGQTSGTIYEQYF.

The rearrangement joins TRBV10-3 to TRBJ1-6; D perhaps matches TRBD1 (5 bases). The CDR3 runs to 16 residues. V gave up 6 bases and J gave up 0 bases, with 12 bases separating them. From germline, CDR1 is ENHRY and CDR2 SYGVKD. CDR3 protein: CAISDSTFSYNSPLHF. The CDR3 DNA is TGTGCCATCAGCGACAGTACGTTCTCCTATAATTCACCCCTCCACTTT.

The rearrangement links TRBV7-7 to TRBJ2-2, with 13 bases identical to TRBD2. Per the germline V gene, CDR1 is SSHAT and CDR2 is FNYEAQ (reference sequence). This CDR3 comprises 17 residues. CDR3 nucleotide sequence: TGTGCTAGGAGAGATTGGACTAGCGGGAGTTCTGGCGGGGAGCTGTTTTTT. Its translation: CARRDWTSGSSGGELFF.

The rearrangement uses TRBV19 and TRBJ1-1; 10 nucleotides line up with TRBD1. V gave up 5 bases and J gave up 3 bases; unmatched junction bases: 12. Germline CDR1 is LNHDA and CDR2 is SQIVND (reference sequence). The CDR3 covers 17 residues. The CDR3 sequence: CASSGWGQGTTHTEAFF. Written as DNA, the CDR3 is TGTGCCAGTAGTGGATGGGGACAGGGGACAACCCACACTGAAGCTTTCTTT.

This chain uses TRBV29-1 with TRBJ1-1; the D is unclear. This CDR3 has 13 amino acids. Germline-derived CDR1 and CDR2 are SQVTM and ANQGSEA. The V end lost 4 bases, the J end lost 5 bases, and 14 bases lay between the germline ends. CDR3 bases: TGCAGCGTTGGATGGGGAGGTCCAACTGAAGCTTTCTTT. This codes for CSVGWGGPTEAFF.

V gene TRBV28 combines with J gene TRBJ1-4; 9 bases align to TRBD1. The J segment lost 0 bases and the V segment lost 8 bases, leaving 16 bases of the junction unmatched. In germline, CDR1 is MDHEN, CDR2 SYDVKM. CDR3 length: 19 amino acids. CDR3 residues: CASYWNSQGAYATNEKLFF. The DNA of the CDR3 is TGTGCCAGCTATTGGAACTCACAGGGGGCATATGCAACTAATGAAAAACTGTTTTTT.

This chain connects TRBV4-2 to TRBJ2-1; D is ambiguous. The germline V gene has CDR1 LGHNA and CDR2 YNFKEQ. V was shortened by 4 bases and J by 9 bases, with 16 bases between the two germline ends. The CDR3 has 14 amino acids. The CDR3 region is CASSPKGGSGEQFF. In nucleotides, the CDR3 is TGTGCCAGCAGCCCTAAAGGTGGATCGGGTGAGCAGTTCTTC.

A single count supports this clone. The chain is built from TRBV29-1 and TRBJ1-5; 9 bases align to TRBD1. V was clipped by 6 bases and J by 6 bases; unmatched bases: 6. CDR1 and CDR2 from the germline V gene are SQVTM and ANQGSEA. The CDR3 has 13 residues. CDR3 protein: CSVEQGAGQPQHF. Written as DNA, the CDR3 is TGCAGCGTCGAACAGGGGGCAGGTCAGCCCCAGCATTTT.

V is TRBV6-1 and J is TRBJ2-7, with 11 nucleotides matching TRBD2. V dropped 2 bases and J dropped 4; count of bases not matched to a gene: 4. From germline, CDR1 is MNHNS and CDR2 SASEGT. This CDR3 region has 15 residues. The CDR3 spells CASSELLAGGYEQYF. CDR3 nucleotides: TGTGCCAGCAGTGAACTTCTAGCGGGGGGTTACGAGCAGTACTTC.

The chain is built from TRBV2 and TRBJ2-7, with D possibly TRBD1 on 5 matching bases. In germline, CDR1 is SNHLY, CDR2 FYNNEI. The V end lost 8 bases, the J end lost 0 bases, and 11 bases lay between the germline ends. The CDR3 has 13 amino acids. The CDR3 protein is CASSKTASYEQYF. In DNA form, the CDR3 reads TGTGCCAGCTCCAAGACAGCCTCCTACGAGCAGTACTTC.

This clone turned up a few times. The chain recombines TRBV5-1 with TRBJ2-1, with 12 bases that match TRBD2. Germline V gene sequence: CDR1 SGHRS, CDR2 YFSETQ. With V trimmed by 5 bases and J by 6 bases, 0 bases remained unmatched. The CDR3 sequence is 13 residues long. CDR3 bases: TGCGCCAGCAGACTAGCGGGAGGCAATGAGCAGTTCTTC. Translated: CASRLAGGNEQFF.

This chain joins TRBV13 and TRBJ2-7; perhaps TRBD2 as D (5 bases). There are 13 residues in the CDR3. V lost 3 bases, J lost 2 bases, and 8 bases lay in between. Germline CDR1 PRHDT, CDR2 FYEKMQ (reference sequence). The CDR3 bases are TGTGCCAGCAGCTTGGAGGTTACCTACGAGCAGTACTTC. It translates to CASSLEVTYEQYF.

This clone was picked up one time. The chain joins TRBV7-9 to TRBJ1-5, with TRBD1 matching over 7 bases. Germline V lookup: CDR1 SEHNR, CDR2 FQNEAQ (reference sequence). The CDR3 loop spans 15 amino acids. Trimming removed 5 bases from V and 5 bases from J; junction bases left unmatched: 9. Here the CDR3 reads CASSARDSPHQPQHF. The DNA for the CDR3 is TGTGCCAGCAGCGCCCGGGACAGCCCGCATCAGCCCCAGCATTTT.

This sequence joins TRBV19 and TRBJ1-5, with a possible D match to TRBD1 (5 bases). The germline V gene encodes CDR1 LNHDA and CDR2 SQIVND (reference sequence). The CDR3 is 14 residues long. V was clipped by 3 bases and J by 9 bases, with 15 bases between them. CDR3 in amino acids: CASSILSGEWPQHF. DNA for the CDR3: TGTGCCAGTAGTATCTTGTCGGGGGAGTGGCCCCAGCATTTT.

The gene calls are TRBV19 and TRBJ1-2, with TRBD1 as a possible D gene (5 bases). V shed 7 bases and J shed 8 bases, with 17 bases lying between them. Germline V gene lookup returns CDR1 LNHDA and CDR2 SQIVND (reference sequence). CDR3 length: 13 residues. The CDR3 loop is CASTKVYQGGYTF. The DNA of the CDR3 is TGTGCCAGTACCAAGGTCTACCAGGGCGGCTACACCTTC.

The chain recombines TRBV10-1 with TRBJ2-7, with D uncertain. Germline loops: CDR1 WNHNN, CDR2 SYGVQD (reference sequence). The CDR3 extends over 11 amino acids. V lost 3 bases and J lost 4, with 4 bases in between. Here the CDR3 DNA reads TGCGCCAGCAGTGATCTGTACGAGCAGTACTTC. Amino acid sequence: CASSDLYEQYF.

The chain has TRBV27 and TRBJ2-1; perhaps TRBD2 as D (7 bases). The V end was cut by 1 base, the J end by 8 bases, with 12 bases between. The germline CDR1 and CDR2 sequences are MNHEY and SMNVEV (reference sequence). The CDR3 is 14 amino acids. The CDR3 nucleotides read TGTGCCAGCAGTTTATTTTCGGGGGGCGATGAGCAGTTCTTC. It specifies CASSLFSGGDEQFF.

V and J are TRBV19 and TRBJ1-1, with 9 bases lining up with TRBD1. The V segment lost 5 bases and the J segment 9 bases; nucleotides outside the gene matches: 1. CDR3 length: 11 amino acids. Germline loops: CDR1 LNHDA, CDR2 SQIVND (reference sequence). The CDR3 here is CASSYRGQAFF. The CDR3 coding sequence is TGTGCCAGTAGTTACAGGGGGCAAGCTTTCTTT.

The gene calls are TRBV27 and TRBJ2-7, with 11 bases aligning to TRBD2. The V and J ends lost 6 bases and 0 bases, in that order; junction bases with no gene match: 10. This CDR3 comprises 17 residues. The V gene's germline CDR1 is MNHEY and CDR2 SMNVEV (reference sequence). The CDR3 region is CASSGTSGSLHSYEQYF. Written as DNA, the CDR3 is TGTGCCAGCAGCGGAACTAGCGGGAGCCTCCACTCCTACGAGCAGTACTTC.

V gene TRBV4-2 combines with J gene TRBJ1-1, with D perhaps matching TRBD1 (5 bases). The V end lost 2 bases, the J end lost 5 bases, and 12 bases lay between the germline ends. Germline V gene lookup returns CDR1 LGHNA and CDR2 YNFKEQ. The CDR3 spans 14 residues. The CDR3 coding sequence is TGTGCCAGCAGCCAACGGGGGGAAGGGACTGAAGCTTTCTTT. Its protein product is CASSQRGEGTEAFF.

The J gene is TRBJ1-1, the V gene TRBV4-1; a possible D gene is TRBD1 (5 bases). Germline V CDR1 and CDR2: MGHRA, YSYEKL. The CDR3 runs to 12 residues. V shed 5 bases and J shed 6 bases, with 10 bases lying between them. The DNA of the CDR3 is TGCGCCAGCAGCGGGGGGTACCCTGAAGCTTTCTTT. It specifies CASSGGYPEAFF.

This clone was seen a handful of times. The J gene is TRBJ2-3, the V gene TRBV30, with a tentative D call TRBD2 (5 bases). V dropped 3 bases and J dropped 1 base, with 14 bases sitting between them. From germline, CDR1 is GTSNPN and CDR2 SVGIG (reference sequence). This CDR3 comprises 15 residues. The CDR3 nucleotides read TGTGCCTGGAGGGTGGGGATCGGGGGCACAGATACGCAGTATTTT. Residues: CAWRVGIGGTDTQYF.